The TCR beta chain described here comes from a study of T cell changes during pregnancy in multiple sclerosis. Here immunoSEQ multiplex PCR was the method, and the copy in TCRdb shows in-frame clones only, minus some. The sample contains more than 35,000 clones, approximately 90% of which appear only once. Looked up from germline, CDR1 is SNHLY and CDR2 is FYNNEI. The V segment lost 4 bases and the J segment 2 bases; nucleotides outside the gene matches: 5. The CDR3 runs to 16 residues. The sample consisted of CD8+ T cells from peripheral blood mononuclear cells, taken after pregnancy. This TCR derives from a female donor in good health, enrolled as a control in a pregnancy study. The chain carries TRBV2 and TRBJ2-5; 12 nucleotides agree with TRBD2. The CDR3 sequence is CASSVGGLAGQETQYF. The DNA for the CDR3 is TGTGCCAGCAGTGTGGGGGGACTAGCGGGTCAAGAGACCCAGTACTTC.